What follows are 32 T cell receptor beta chains derived from one specimen sequenced in a study of blood T cell repertoires in COVID-19. Libraries were prepared by immunoSEQ multiplex PCR; TCRdb keeps only in-frame clonotypes and omits some of them. The sample lists some 200,000 clones, around 87% occurring once. The sequencing input was peripheral blood. The receptors come from a woman between 18 and 29 years old who had recovered from COVID-19.

This clone showed up just a few times. V gene TRBV12-5 combines with J gene TRBJ1-1; maybe TRBD1 (6 bases). This CDR3 region has 11 residues. Germline lookup yields CDR1 LGHNT and CDR2 FRNRAP. The V end was cut by 7 bases, the J end by 8 bases, with 11 bases between. CDR3: CASVLGQEAFF. The DNA for the CDR3 is TGTGCTAGTGTCTTAGGACAGGAAGCTTTCTTT.

The chain employs TRBV7-9 and TRBJ1-1, with D uncertain. Germline CDR1 and CDR2: SEHNR and FQNEAQ (reference sequence). V was shortened by 5 bases and J by 6 bases, with 16 bases between the two germline ends. This CDR3 spans 14 amino acids. This CDR3 reads CASSQTRDTSEAFF. Written as DNA, the CDR3 is TGTGCCAGCAGCCAAACCCGAGACACCTCTGAAGCTTTCTTT.

The V call is TRBV7-9, the J call TRBJ1-4; a weak D match, TRBD1 (5 bases). CDR3 length: 14 amino acids. Germline lookup yields CDR1 SEHNR and CDR2 FQNEAQ (reference sequence). V lost 2 bases and J 5 bases, leaving 9 bases between the germline ends. This CDR3 reads CASSLMGPNEKLFF. CDR3 nucleotide sequence: TGTGCCAGCAGCTTAATGGGGCCAAATGAAAAACTGTTTTTT.

This chain uses TRBV6-5 with TRBJ1-2, with 10 bases that match TRBD1. The V gene end was trimmed by 0 bases and the J gene end by 6 bases; junction bases not matched to a gene: 7. The CDR3 covers 16 residues. CDR1 is MNHEY and CDR2 is SVGAGI in the germline V gene. Here the CDR3 reads CASSYSPGQGMDGYTF. CDR3 nucleotide sequence: TGTGCCAGCAGTTACTCACCGGGACAGGGGATGGATGGCTACACCTTC.

This rearrangement joins TRBV2 to TRBJ2-7; 8 nucleotides align to TRBD1. The CDR3 has 14 residues. Germline trimming cut 6 bases from V and 3 bases from J; bases unmatched to any gene: 7. The germline CDR1 and CDR2 sequences are SNHLY and FYNNEI. CDR3 nucleotides: TGTGCCAGCAGAGACGACAGGGGTGGCTACGAGCAGTACTTC. It yields the protein CASRDDRGGYEQYF.

The genes are TRBV11-2 and TRBJ2-7; TRBD2 agrees at 8 bases. Germline loops: CDR1 SGHAT, CDR2 FQNNGV. V was clipped by 4 bases and J by 3 bases; unmatched bases: 8. This CDR3 is built from 15 residues. CDR3 residues: CASSSAGRGGYEQYF. The CDR3 DNA follows: TGTGCCAGCAGCTCGGCCGGACGGGGGGGCTACGAGCAGTACTTC.

The chain has TRBV27 and TRBJ2-7, with a possible D match to TRBD1 (6 bases). The V gene's germline CDR1 is MNHEY and CDR2 SMNVEV (reference sequence). This CDR3 has 15 amino acids. Trimming pared 3 bases from V and 3 bases from J, leaving 15 bases between. For the CDR3, the DNA is TGTGCCAGCAGTTTGTTAGGGGACAAGAGCTACGAGCAGTACTTC. Translating it yields CASSLLGDKSYEQYF.

This chain joins TRBV6-4 and TRBJ1-1, with D possibly TRBD1 on 6 matching bases. V lost 8 bases, J lost 0 bases, and 13 bases lay in between. The CDR3 loop spans 14 amino acids. Germline assignment: CDR1 MRHNA and CDR2 SNTAGT. The DNA of the CDR3 is TGTGCCAGCCCACAGGGTGCTTTGAACACTGAAGCTTTCTTT. Translation: CASPQGALNTEAFF.

This clone was recorded a few times. V and J are TRBV5-5 and TRBJ1-6, with 7 bases aligning to TRBD1. The V segment lost 4 bases and the J segment 9 bases; nucleotides outside the gene matches: 10. Germline V CDR1 and CDR2: SGHKS, YYEKEE (reference sequence). This CDR3 is 15 amino acids long. The CDR3 region has the DNA TGTGCCAGCAGCGTAACAGGGGCCCGGGGTTCACCCCTCCACTTT. It encodes CASSVTGARGSPLHF.

This clone was detected a few times. This chain joins TRBV5-5 and TRBJ2-2, with 11 bases matching TRBD2. Trimming at V came to 0 bases and at J to 7 bases, leaving 2 bases not matched to a gene. CDR1 and CDR2 (germline): SGHKS, YYEKEE (reference sequence). The CDR3 loop spans 15 amino acids. The CDR3 DNA follows: TGTGCCAGCAGCTTGGTAGCGGGAGGGGTCGGGGAGCTGTTTTTT. It yields the protein CASSLVAGGVGELFF.

The chain joins TRBV3-1 (or the pseudogene TRBV3-2) to TRBJ1-2, with 8 bases aligning to TRBD1. CDR1 is LGHDT and CDR2 is YNNKEL in the germline V gene (reference sequence). The CDR3 has 15 amino acids. V lost 3 bases to trimming and J lost 4 bases; unmatched junction nucleotides: 7. CDR3 loop: CASSQTGEYTYGYTF. In nucleotides, the CDR3 is TGTGCCAGCAGCCAGACAGGGGAATATACCTATGGCTACACCTTC.

The chain joins TRBV5-1 to TRBJ2-7; D remains ambiguous. Germline V gene lookup returns CDR1 SGHRS and CDR2 YFSETQ. The CDR3 is 12 amino acids. Trimming took 2 bases from V and 7 from J, leaving 10 bases between them. CDR3 coding DNA: TGCGCCAGCAGCTTAGCCGTCGGGGAGCAGTACTTC. This translates into CASSLAVGEQYF.

This rearrangement joins TRBV27 to TRBJ2-7, with D possibly TRBD2 on 5 matching bases. Trimming removed 2 bases from V and 6 bases from J, with 14 bases in between. The CDR3 is made up of 14 amino acids. The germline CDR1 and CDR2 sequences are MNHEY and SMNVEV (reference sequence). The CDR3 DNA is TGTGCCAGCAGTTTAAAGCCAGGCGGGTCCGAGCAGTACGTC. Protein product: CASSLKPGGSEQYV.

The chain combines TRBV11-2 with TRBJ2-5; the D is unclear. V lost 2 bases to trimming and J lost 10 bases, with 8 bases between them. The V gene's germline CDR1 is SGHAT and CDR2 FQNNGV. CDR3 size: 11 residues. DNA for the CDR3: TGTGCCAGCAGCTTACGAGGAGTCCAGTACTTC. Encoded protein: CASSLRGVQYF.

The J gene is TRBJ2-2, the V gene TRBV28, with 9 nucleotides matching TRBD1. Germline V lookup: CDR1 MDHEN, CDR2 SYDVKM. V shed 2 bases and J 6 bases; nucleotides not matched to a gene: 7. This CDR3 region has 16 residues. The CDR3 DNA is TGTGCCAGCAGTTTAAGTAGGACAGGGGTTTCCGGGGAGCTGTTTTTT. It translates to CASSLSRTGVSGELFF.

The chain is built from TRBV7-3 and TRBJ1-1; TRBD1 matches 10 bases. The CDR3 sequence is 16 residues long. The germline V gene encodes CDR1 SGHTA and CDR2 FQGTGA. V shed 2 bases, J shed 4 bases, and the junction held 7 bases outside the gene matches. For the CDR3, the DNA is TGTGCCAGCAGCTTACTGGGGACAGGGGCGGCCACTGAAGCTTTCTTT. Its protein is CASSLLGTGAATEAFF.

The V call is TRBV15, the J call TRBJ1-2; 7 nucleotides agree with TRBD1. Losses at the gene ends were 1 base for V and 4 bases for J; bases not matched to a gene: 9. The CDR3 has 16 residues. Germline V CDR1 and CDR2: LNHNV, YYDKDF (reference sequence). The CDR3 sequence: CATSRGADRVRYGYTF. The CDR3 nucleotides read TGTGCCACCAGCAGAGGCGCTGACAGGGTTCGCTATGGCTACACCTTC.

On this clone itself: One end of the junction varies from germline; a read error may be responsible. The sample has other DNA sequences that encode this CDR3 too. The gene calls are TRBV13 and TRBJ1-1; no firm D call. CDR3 length: 14 residues. The germline CDR1 and CDR2 sequences are PRHDT and FYEKMQ (reference sequence). The CDR3: CASSLGGVNTEAFF. The CDR3 DNA is TGTGCCAGCAGCCTAGGCGGGGTAAACACTGAAGCTTTCTTT.

The chain uses TRBV15 and TRBJ1-2; D uncertain. The V end was cut by 5 bases, the J end by 8 bases, with 12 bases between. Germline V gives CDR1 LNHNV, CDR2 YYDKDF (reference sequence). CDR3 size: 12 residues. Written as DNA, the CDR3 is TGTGCCACCAGCCTAAGTTGGGAGGGCTACACCTTC. This translates into CATSLSWEGYTF.

The chain carries TRBV21-1 and TRBJ2-7; the D segment call TRBD1 is taken from the table without a DNA check. TRBV21-1 is reported as a pseudogene. The CDR3 extends over 16 amino acids. CDR3 in amino acids: CASSKSRDRVPYEQYV. CDR3 nucleotide sequence: TGTGCCAGCAGCAAGAGCCGGGACAGGGTCCCCTACGAGCAGTACGTC.

The rearrangement joins TRBV19 to TRBJ2-1, with 8 bases aligning to TRBD2. J lost 6 bases, V lost 2 bases, and 6 bases had no gene match. Germline CDR1 and CDR2: LNHDA and SQIVND (reference sequence). The CDR3 is made up of 15 amino acids. CDR3 nucleotide sequence: TGTGCCAGTAGTATAACGGGAGGGCCAAGCAATGAGCAGTTCTTC. This translates into CASSITGGPSNEQFF.

This sequence joins TRBV24-1 and TRBJ1-2; 8 positions agree with TRBD1. J lost 8 bases, V lost 4 bases, and 8 bases had no gene match. This CDR3 contains 14 residues. Germline CDR1 reads KGHDR; CDR2 reads SFDVKD. CDR3 sequence: CATSDYGQGGGYTF. CDR3 DNA sequence: TGTGCCACCAGTGACTACGGACAGGGAGGGGGCTACACCTTC.

This clone was seen just once. The V gene is TRBV9, the J gene TRBJ2-1; possible D gene TRBD1, 6 bases. CDR3 size: 14 residues. Germline V gene lookup returns CDR1 SGDLS and CDR2 YYNGEE. V lost 2 bases and J lost 10, with 16 bases in between. CDR3 region: CASSVGLLQGEQFF. DNA of the CDR3: TGTGCCAGCAGCGTGGGATTGTTACAGGGCGAGCAGTTCTTC.

The chain couples TRBV27 to TRBJ1-2, with a possible D match to TRBD1 (6 bases). V was clipped by 2 bases and J by 8 bases, with 12 bases between them. The CDR3 length is 13 residues. CDR1 is MNHEY and CDR2 is SMNVEV in the germline V gene (reference sequence). The CDR3 DNA is TGTGCCAGCAGTTTACTCGGGACAACCGGCTACACCTTC. It specifies CASSLLGTTGYTF.

This clone has a handful of counts. CDR3 in amino acids: CASSPGVHSNQPQHF. Written as DNA, the CDR3 is TGTGCCAGCAGCCCGGGGGTCCATAGCAATCAGCCCCAGCATTTT. The gene calls are TRBV6-5 and TRBJ1-5; D may be TRBD1 (5 bases). V shed 6 bases and J shed 0 bases, with 12 bases lying between them. The CDR3 runs 15 residues. Germline V gene sequence: CDR1 MNHEY, CDR2 SVGAGI.

The chain carries TRBV7-9 and TRBJ2-6; no firm D call. Germline CDR1 and CDR2: SEHNR and FQNEAQ (reference sequence). The V end lost 1 base, the J end lost 0 bases, and 16 bases lay between the germline ends. The CDR3 is 19 amino acids. The CDR3: CASSLEISEVISGANVLTF. CDR3 coding DNA: TGTGCCAGCAGCTTAGAGATATCCGAGGTTATCTCTGGGGCCAACGTCCTGACTTTC.

The chain uses TRBV11-3 and TRBJ2-1; 9 nucleotides agree with TRBD2. J lost 9 bases, V lost 0 bases, and 9 bases had no gene match. The CDR3 covers 16 residues. Looked up from germline, CDR1 is SGHNT and CDR2 is YENEEA. This CDR3 reads CASSLDLASGTSEQFF. The CDR3 DNA reads as TGTGCCAGCAGCTTAGATCTGGCTAGCGGGACGAGTGAGCAGTTCTTC.

The chain employs TRBV19 and TRBJ1-2; no clear D. Per the germline V gene, CDR1 is LNHDA and CDR2 is SQIVND (reference sequence). This CDR3 has 13 residues. V was trimmed by 4 bases and J by 2 bases, leaving 8 bases between them. CDR3 amino acids: CASSTRVNYGYTF. The CDR3 region has the DNA TGTGCCAGTAGTACCCGAGTGAACTATGGCTACACCTTC.

The chain joins TRBV13 to TRBJ2-3, with 11 bases lining up with TRBD2. Germline lookup yields CDR1 PRHDT and CDR2 FYEKMQ (reference sequence). The CDR3 contains 16 residues. J gave up 0 bases and V 5 bases, and 4 bases lay outside the gene matches. In nucleotides, the CDR3 is TGTGCCAGCAGCGGGAGACTAGCGGGGAGCACAGATACGCAGTATTTT. Translated, it gives CASSGRLAGSTDTQYF.

This clone occurred once. The rearrangement links TRBV4-1 to TRBJ2-7, with 7 bases fitting TRBD1. The CDR3 is 15 residues long. Germline assignment: CDR1 MGHRA and CDR2 YSYEKL. The junction had 6 bases not matched to a gene; V was cut back by 1 base and J by 3 bases. CDR3 region: CASSQGSGTDYEQYF. The DNA for the CDR3 is TGCGCCAGCAGCCAAGGGTCCGGGACAGACTACGAGCAGTACTTC.

The J gene is TRBJ2-7, the V gene TRBV7-3; 9 positions match TRBD2. Losses at the gene ends were 3 bases for V and 4 bases for J; bases not matched to a gene: 4. This CDR3 has 14 amino acids. Germline V gene sequence: CDR1 SGHTA, CDR2 FQGTGA. The CDR3 DNA sequence: TGTGCCAGCAGCTTGGCGGGGGGGCAATACGAGCAGTACTTC. The encoded protein is CASSLAGGQYEQYF.

The chain employs TRBV18 and TRBJ1-2; 9 bases match TRBD1. This CDR3 has 17 amino acids. V trimming: 0 bases; J trimming: 6 bases; junction bases outside the gene matches: 11. The germline gives CDR1 KGHSH, CDR2 LQKENI. CDR3 nucleotide sequence: TGTGCCAGCTCACCACCGGGGGACAGGGTCTCAAAAAATGGCTACACCTTC. It codes for CASSPPGDRVSKNGYTF.